Below are 22 T cell receptor beta chains sequenced from a single sample in a study of blood T cell repertoires in COVID-19. Only in-frame clones appear in the TCRdb table, and some are missing; sequencing was by immunoSEQ multiplex PCR. Of 90,000 to 95,000 clones in the sample, around 89% were seen once. The specimen was peripheral blood. Source of these receptors: a woman older than 75 with active COVID-19.

This chain joins TRBV21-1 and TRBJ2-7; the D call TRBD2 from the table was never checked on the DNA. TRBV21-1 is reported as a pseudogene. The CDR3 has 18 amino acids. CDR3 loop: CASSKGAFLAEHTYEQYF. The CDR3 DNA is TGTGCCAGCAGCAAAGGGGCATTTCTAGCGGAACACACCTACGAGCAGTACTTC.

This chain connects TRBV2 to TRBJ2-3; 12 bases fit TRBD2. Looked up from germline, CDR1 is SNHLY and CDR2 is FYNNEI. V dropped 5 bases and J dropped 1; count of bases not matched to a gene: 1. There are 15 residues in the CDR3. CDR3 DNA sequence: TGTGCCAGCAGTCCTAGCGGGAGGGGCACAGATACGCAGTATTTT. Residues: CASSPSGRGTDTQYF.

The rearrangement uses TRBV7-9 and TRBJ2-3; 7 bases align to TRBD2. With V trimmed by 5 bases and J by 2 bases, 7 bases remained unmatched. The germline V gene has CDR1 SEHNR and CDR2 FQNEAQ (reference sequence). The CDR3 runs to 15 residues. The CDR3, as DNA: TGTGCCAGCAGCCGGGACTACGGAAACACAGATACGCAGTATTTT. Translation gives CASSRDYGNTDTQYF. The entire variable domain, with the rest obtained from reference TRBV7-9 and TRBJ2-3, is as follows: DTGVSQNPRHKITKRGQNVTFRCDPISEHNRLYWYRQTLGQGPEFLTYFQNEAQLEKSRLLSDRFSAERPKGSFSTLEIQRTEQGDSAMYLCASSRDYGNTDTQYFGPGTRLTVL.

This clone has a handful of counts. The chain joins TRBV28 to TRBJ2-1; TRBD2 matches 9 bases. This CDR3 spans 17 amino acids. Looked up from germline, CDR1 is MDHEN and CDR2 is SYDVKM. After removal of 4 bases from V and 8 bases from J, the junction contained 15 bases not matched to a gene. The CDR3 region is CASSSQLAGKGGDEQFF. The CDR3 DNA sequence: TGTGCCAGCAGTTCCCAACTAGCGGGCAAAGGGGGCGATGAGCAGTTCTTC.

The chain has TRBV14 and TRBJ1-2; no firm D call. This CDR3 has 13 amino acids. The V and J ends lost 3 bases and 5 bases respectively, with 10 bases between them. From germline, CDR1 is SGHDN and CDR2 FVKESK. As DNA, the CDR3 is TGTGCCAGCAGCCAGAATCCGGGATATGGCTACACCTTC. This gives the protein CASSQNPGYGYTF.

The V and J genes are TRBV27 and TRBJ2-2; TRBD2 aligns across 9 bases. Losses at the gene ends were 5 bases for V and 3 bases for J; bases not matched to a gene: 10. The CDR3 is made up of 17 amino acids. Germline-derived CDR1 and CDR2 are MNHEY and SMNVEV (reference sequence). The CDR3 spells CASSPTGLAGHTGELFF. DNA for the CDR3: TGTGCCAGCAGTCCAACGGGGCTAGCGGGACACACCGGGGAGCTGTTTTTT.

This chain links TRBV3-1 (or the pseudogene TRBV3-2) with TRBJ1-5; maybe TRBD1 (5 bases). Germline assignment: CDR1 LGHDT and CDR2 YNNKEL (reference sequence). This CDR3 has 13 residues. Trimming removed 2 bases at V and 6 bases at J, with 8 bases between. The CDR3 nucleotides read TGTGCCAGCAGCCAAAGGGGATCTCAGCCCCAGCATTTT. Its protein product is CASSQRGSQPQHF.

This chain uses TRBV5-8 with TRBJ1-5, with D unclear. The V and J ends lost 0 bases and 5 bases respectively, with 12 bases between them. CDR3 length: 15 amino acids. Germline V gene sequence: CDR1 SGHTS, CDR2 YDEGEE. CDR3 protein: CASSLASIRDQPQHF. CDR3 DNA sequence: TGTGCCAGCAGCTTGGCGTCGATCCGAGATCAGCCCCAGCATTTT.

This chain connects TRBV7-6 to TRBJ2-3; D ambiguous. Germline V gene sequence: CDR1 SGHVS, CDR2 FNYEAQ. V was pared by 5 bases and J by 2 bases, with 17 bases between. The CDR3 is 16 amino acids. CDR3: CASSPRPRLPTDTQYF. The DNA of the CDR3 is TGTGCCAGCAGCCCACGACCTAGGTTGCCCACAGATACGCAGTATTTT.

The V gene is TRBV3-1 (or the pseudogene TRBV3-2), the J gene TRBJ2-2, with a tentative D call TRBD2 (6 bases). The CDR3 is 13 residues long. The V gene's germline CDR1 is LGHDT and CDR2 YNNKEL (reference sequence). The V end was cut by 4 bases, the J end by 8 bases, with 11 bases between. In DNA form, the CDR3 reads TGTGCCAGCAGCCGCCGGGACTTGGGGGAGCTGTTTTTT. Translated, it gives CASSRRDLGELFF.

The chain has TRBV11-2 and TRBJ2-7; TRBD1 matches at 8 bases. This CDR3 has 14 residues. Germline V gene lookup returns CDR1 SGHAT and CDR2 FQNNGV. Trimming took 4 bases from V and 5 from J; bases not matched to a gene: 7. The CDR3 protein is CASSSDRDLDEQYF. The CDR3 DNA sequence: TGTGCCAGCAGCTCGGACAGGGATCTTGACGAGCAGTACTTC.

V and J are TRBV4-3 and TRBJ1-2; perhaps TRBD1 as D (6 bases). This CDR3 is 19 amino acids long. Germline CDR1 reads LGHNA; CDR2 reads YSLEER. Trimming cost V 5 bases and J 5 bases, with 30 bases left between them. The CDR3 DNA is TGCGCCAGCAGCTTAGCGGGAAGAACTACAGGGCCAACCCTGTATGGCTACACCTTC. This codes for CASSLAGRTTGPTLYGYTF.

The gene calls are TRBV11-2 and TRBJ2-3; D remains unclear. Germline V lookup: CDR1 SGHAT, CDR2 FQNNGV. The CDR3 has 12 amino acids. V was cut by 4 bases and J by 6 bases, with 8 bases left in between. CDR3 amino acids: CASSSRTDTQYF. In DNA form, the CDR3 reads TGTGCCAGCAGCTCCAGAACGGATACGCAGTATTTT.

The chain recombines TRBV5-4 with TRBJ2-1; 9 nucleotides match TRBD2. Germline V lookup: CDR1 SGHNT, CDR2 YYREEE (reference sequence). V lost 4 bases and J lost 5; bases outside the gene matches: 10. The CDR3 runs to 16 residues. CDR3 coding DNA: TGTGCCAGCAGCCGGAGGGCTAGCGGGACCCACAATGAGCAGTTCTTC. Amino acids: CASSRRASGTHNEQFF.

The rearrangement joins TRBV5-5 to TRBJ2-5; 13 bases line up with TRBD2. The CDR3 contains 17 residues. Germline values: CDR1 SGHKS, CDR2 YYEKEE (reference sequence). Unmatched junction bases numbered 11, after V lost 3 bases and J lost 6 bases. The CDR3 bases are TGTGCCAGCAGCTGGGGCGGGACTAGCGGGATCTTGAAGACCCAGTACTTC. Amino acid sequence: CASSWGGTSGILKTQYF. The full variable domain, completed using reference TRBV5-5 and TRBJ2-5, is DAGVTQSPTHLIKTRGQQVTLRCSPISGHKSVSWYQQVLGQGPQFIFQYYEKEERGRGNFPDRFSARQFPNYSSELNVNALLLGDSALYLCASSWGGTSGILKTQYFGPGTRLLVL.

This clone came up once. This sequence joins TRBV6-2 or TRBV6-3 and TRBJ2-7; D perhaps matches TRBD2 (5 bases). Trimming took off 0 bases at V and 3 bases at J, with 12 bases between the two ends. CDR1 is MNHEY and CDR2 is SVGEGT in the germline V gene. The CDR3 runs 15 residues. In DNA form, the CDR3 reads TGTGCCAGCAGTTACTCGAACGGGGATGTCTACGAGCAGTACTTC. As protein: CASSYSNGDVYEQYF.

V and J are TRBV9 and TRBJ2-5, with a possible D match to TRBD1 (5 bases). CDR3 length equals 13 residues. The V end lost 2 bases, the J end lost 2 bases, and 7 bases lay between the germline ends. Germline values: CDR1 SGDLS, CDR2 YYNGEE. The CDR3 here is CASSVDRQETQYF. CDR3 nucleotides: TGTGCCAGCAGCGTTGACAGACAAGAGACCCAGTACTTC.

V usage is TRBV6-5 and J usage is TRBJ2-7; 7 bases are a match to TRBD1. Unmatched junction bases numbered 5, after V lost 6 bases and J lost 3 bases. Germline CDR1 reads MNHEY; CDR2 reads SVGAGI. CDR3 length: 13 amino acids. Written as DNA, the CDR3 is TGTGCCAGCAGCCGGGACAGTATCTACGAGCAGTACTTC. It yields the protein CASSRDSIYEQYF.

The rearrangement uses TRBV23-1 and TRBJ1-6; 11 bases are shared with TRBD1. TRBV23-1 is sorted into the ORF group, with uncertain function. V lost 0 bases to trimming and J lost 8 bases; unmatched junction nucleotides: 6. The CDR3 length is 17 residues. CDR3 loop: CASSQSRTGGLYSPLHF. In DNA form, the CDR3 reads TGCGCCAGCAGTCAATCCAGGACAGGGGGCCTGTATTCACCCCTCCACTTT.

This clone was observed once. The chain links TRBV5-1 to TRBJ2-2; 12 nucleotides line up with TRBD2. The ends lost 4 bases at V and 1 base at J; junction bases unmatched: 2. Germline loops: CDR1 SGHRS, CDR2 YFSETQ. The CDR3 spans 16 residues. The CDR3 protein is CASSPLAGGNTGELFF. The CDR3 DNA reads TGCGCCAGCAGCCCACTAGCGGGGGGGAACACCGGGGAGCTGTTTTTT.

The chain employs TRBV29-1 and TRBJ2-1, with 15 bases lining up with TRBD2. V gave up 5 bases and J gave up 0 bases; unmatched junction bases: 5. Germline V gives CDR1 SQVTM, CDR2 ANQGSEA. The CDR3 contains 17 residues. The CDR3 protein is CSVSGTSGRSSYNEQFF. The CDR3 nucleotides read TGCAGCGTTTCCGGGACTAGCGGGAGGTCCTCCTACAATGAGCAGTTCTTC.

There are many counts of this clone. The rearrangement uses TRBV6-2 or TRBV6-3 and TRBJ1-2, with 10 bases matching TRBD1. From germline, CDR1 is MNHEY and CDR2 SVGEGT. This CDR3 contains 16 residues. Unmatched junction bases numbered 7, after V lost 2 bases and J lost 4 bases. The CDR3 protein is CASSYRRTGGGYGYTF. CDR3 DNA sequence: TGTGCCAGCAGTTACCGGAGGACAGGGGGAGGCTATGGCTACACCTTC.